These 24 T cell receptor beta chains were all obtained from the same sample, sequenced in a study of Graves' ophthalmopathy and Graves' hyperthyroidism. Transcripts of RNA were the source for amplifying TCR beta CDR3 regions. RT-PCR was first run with HTBI primers, then multiplex PCR in a second round. TCRdb reprocessed the multiplex PCR reads via MiXCR and lists one record per CDR3 protein. The sample includes approximately 540,000 distinct CDR3 sequences, under 40% of them seen just once. Sequencing was done on a sample of peripheral blood or thyroid tissue (not recorded which). Receptors were obtained from an adult man with Graves' hyperthyroidism.

The chain uses TRBV10-3 and TRBJ2-7; D is possibly TRBD1 (5 bases). Trimming took off 6 bases at V and 7 bases at J, with 13 bases between the two ends. Germline V lookup: CDR1 ENHRY, CDR2 SYGVKD. This CDR3 spans 12 amino acids. This chain's CDR3 is CAIRQASNEQYF. In nucleotides, the CDR3 is TGTGCCATCAGACAGGCCAGCAATGAGCAGTACTTC.

The CDR3 loop is CSLGDGGTQYF. CDR3 DNA sequence: TGCAGCTTGGGGGATGGTGGGACCCAGTACTTC. The V and J genes are TRBV29-1 and TRBJ2-5, with D perhaps given as TRBD1 or TRBD2 (5 bases each). The ends were cut back, 8 bases at V and 7 bases at J, with 14 bases in the middle. The CDR3 covers 11 residues. Germline CDR1 reads SQVTM; CDR2 reads ANQGSEA.

Comment on this clonotype: This likely comes from a read error, as the CDR3 has no conserved phenylalanine or tryptophan at its end. The chain carries TRBV7-9 and TRBJ2-7, with unresolved D. The germline V gene has CDR1 SEHNR and CDR2 FQNEAQ (reference sequence). Trimming cost V 3 bases and J 5 bases, with 8 bases left between them. The CDR3 loop spans 12 amino acids. The CDR3 DNA reads TGTGCCAGCAGCTTCGTCCCCAACGAGCAGTACCTC. Residues: CASSFVPNEQYL.

Concerning this clonotype itself: A junction boundary mismatches the germline segment, possibly from a read error. The V gene is TRBV9, the J gene TRBJ1-4, with 7 nucleotides matching TRBD1. Germline CDR1 SGDLS, CDR2 YYNGEE. There are 15 residues in the CDR3. The CDR3: CASSVAGTANEKLLF. CDR3 DNA: TGTGCCAGCAGCGTAGCCGGGACAGCTAATGAAAAACTGCTTTTT. Based on the CDR3 plus reference TRBV9 and TRBJ1-4, the full variable domain is DSGVTQTPKHLITATGQRVTLRCSPRSGDLSVYWYQQSLDQGLQFLIQYYNGEERAKGNILERFSAQQFPDLHSELNLSSLELGDSALYFCASSVAGTANEKLLFGSGTQLSVL.

The chain employs TRBV9 and TRBJ2-7; 10 nucleotides align to TRBD2. V shed 0 bases, J shed 3 bases, and the junction held 6 bases outside the gene matches. The CDR3 contains 16 residues. Germline lookup yields CDR1 SGDLS and CDR2 YYNGEE. The CDR3 bases are TGTGCCAGCAGCGTAGGGCAGCGGGGGGGCCTCTACGAGCAGTACTTC. It translates to CASSVGQRGGLYEQYF.

As concerns this clonotype: This clone may be a read error of a much larger clone one base away. This rearrangement joins TRBV5-4 to TRBJ2-7; D is possibly TRBD1 or TRBD2 (6 bases each). Germline CDR1 SGHNT, CDR2 YYREEE (reference sequence). The CDR3 is made up of 15 amino acids. The CDR3 nucleotides are TGCGCCAGCATCTTCCGACTAGGGGGAGACTACGAGCAGTACTTC. This gives the protein CASIFRLGGDYEQYF.

This clonotype was counted between two and nine times. The V gene is TRBV28, the J gene TRBJ1-2; D not certain. The germline V gene encodes CDR1 MDHEN and CDR2 SYDVKM. This CDR3 contains 13 residues. V gave up 6 bases and J gave up 4 bases, with 12 bases separating them. This CDR3 reads CASRNVDGYGYTF. CDR3 nucleotides: TGTGCCAGCAGAAACGTTGACGGCTATGGCTACACCTTC.

This clonotype was counted at least ten times. The V and J genes are TRBV7-8 and TRBJ1-2; D is uncertain. The CDR3 spans 11 residues. V was shortened by 5 bases and J by 8 bases, with 9 bases between the two germline ends. Germline-derived CDR1 and CDR2 are SGHVS and FQNEAQ. This CDR3 is CASSGHSGYTF. The CDR3 coding sequence is TGTGCCAGCAGCGGCCATAGCGGCTACACCTTC.

This rearrangement joins TRBV6-4 to TRBJ1-6; D not certain. V was trimmed by 0 bases and J by 3 bases, leaving 9 bases between them. This CDR3 contains 16 residues. The V gene's germline CDR1 is MRHNA and CDR2 SNTAGT. The DNA for the CDR3 is TGTGCCAGCAGTGACTCGCCGACGATCTATAATTCACCCCTCCACTTT. Translating gives CASSDSPTIYNSPLHF.

This clonotype appeared many times. The chain combines TRBV7-6 with TRBJ1-3, with D hard to call. This CDR3 is built from 17 residues. The V gene's germline CDR1 is SGHVS and CDR2 FNYEAQ. V was clipped by 1 base and J by 0 bases, with 13 bases between them. CDR3 protein: CASSLVSSGHSGNTIYF. The CDR3 bases are TGTGCCAGCAGCTTAGTATCTTCCGGTCACTCTGGAAACACCATATATTTT.

This clonotype has more than one count but fewer than ten. The V call is TRBV10-3, the J call TRBJ2-7; D gene uncertain. Germline V gene lookup returns CDR1 ENHRY and CDR2 SYGVKD. This CDR3 has 11 residues. Trimming pared 3 bases from V and 5 bases from J, leaving 5 bases between. In nucleotides, the CDR3 is TGTGCCATCAGTGACGGAGACGAGCAGTACTTC. It yields the protein CAISDGDEQYF.

The chain is built from TRBV20-1 and TRBJ2-7; tentatively, D is TRBD1 or TRBD2 (5 bases each). V was trimmed by 3 bases and J by 7 bases, leaving 22 bases between them. The germline V gene has CDR1 DFQATT and CDR2 SNEGSKA (reference sequence). This CDR3 has 15 amino acids. This chain's CDR3 is CSASNKGPATNEQYF. The DNA for the CDR3 is TGCAGTGCTAGTAACAAGGGACCAGCCACCAATGAGCAGTACTTC.

This clonotype came up many times. This sequence joins TRBV4-2 and TRBJ1-1; D gene ambiguous. With 0 bases removed from V and 1 base from J, the gap between germline ends came to 24 bases. This CDR3 has 20 amino acids. Per germline, CDR1 LGHNA and CDR2 YNFKEQ. CDR3 sequence: CASSQESPLVGLSSNTEAFF. DNA for the CDR3: TGTGCCAGCAGCCAAGAATCCCCCCTAGTAGGGCTCAGCTCGAACACTGAAGCTTTCTTT.

This clonotype was seen ten or more times. This chain joins TRBV25-1 and TRBJ2-7, with 15 bases identical to TRBD2. CDR1 MGHDK and CDR2 SYGVNS come from the germline V gene. The CDR3 is 16 amino acids. V lost 4 bases and J lost 3; bases outside the gene matches: 4. In nucleotides, the CDR3 is TGTGCCAGCAGTGGGACTAGCGGGAGGGCCGGCTACGAGCAGTACTTC. Translation gives CASSGTSGRAGYEQYF.

The table lists this clonotype with a few counts. V gene TRBV5-1 combines with J gene TRBJ1-2; no definite D call. The germline gives CDR1 SGHRS, CDR2 YFSETQ. Trimming took 0 bases from V and 0 from J, leaving 12 bases between them. This CDR3 is 16 amino acids long. CDR3 DNA: TGCGCCAGCAGCTTGGTTATGGCAGGCCCTAACTATGGCTACACCTTC. Translating gives CASSLVMAGPNYGYTF.

About this clonotype itself: A much larger clone is a single base away; this may be a read error. The V gene is TRBV6-6, the J gene TRBJ2-7, with D possibly being TRBD2 (7 bases). The length of the CDR3 is 16 residues. Germline V lookup: CDR1 MNHNY, CDR2 SVGAGI (reference sequence). Trimming removed 2 bases from V and 1 base from J, with 15 bases in between. The CDR3 DNA sequence: TGTGCCAGCAGTTACCCGAGAGGGGGAGGGTCCTACGAGCAGTACTTC. Its translation: CASSYPRGGGSYEQYF.

This clonotype came up a few times. The V and J genes are TRBV2 and TRBJ2-3, with unresolved D. Germline V gene data show CDR1 as SNHLY and CDR2 as FYNNEI. Trimming left V 6 bases short and J 3 bases short, with 7 bases between. The CDR3 runs 12 residues. The CDR3 DNA reads as TGTGCCAGCAGACCCCGGACAGATACGCAGTATTTT. Translation gives CASRPRTDTQYF.

As for this clonotype: A much larger clone differs from this one at a single base, so this may be a read error. The V gene is TRBV9, the J gene TRBJ1-4, with D perhaps matching TRBD1 (5 bases). Germline CDR1 reads SGDLS; CDR2 reads YYNGEE. The CDR3 is made up of 17 amino acids. The CDR3 region has the DNA TGTGCCAGCAGCCCCACCATCGGGGGGACGGCTAATGGAAAACTGTTTTTT. It yields the protein CASSPTIGGTANGKLFF.

This clonotype was observed at least ten times. The CDR3 coding sequence is TGCGCCAGCAGCTCCCAGACCGCCACCGGGGGCTACACCTTC. Translation: CASSSQTATGGYTF. This chain links TRBV5-1 with TRBJ1-2; D is ambiguous. In germline, CDR1 is SGHRS, CDR2 YFSETQ. Trimming stripped 3 bases from V and 8 bases from J, with 17 bases between. The CDR3 has 14 residues. The full variable domain, its missing parts supplied by reference TRBV5-1 and TRBJ1-2, is KAGVTQTPRYLIKTRGQQVTLSCSPISGHRSVSWYQQTPGQGLQFLFEYFSETQRNKGNFPGRFSGRQFSNSRSEMNVSTLELGDSALYLCASSSQTATGGYTFGSGTRLTVV.

The chain carries TRBV7-2 and TRBJ1-5, with a weak D call TRBD1 (6 bases). CDR3 length: 16 residues. Trimming cost V 4 bases and J 16 bases, with 29 bases left between them. CDR1 and CDR2 from the germline V gene are SGHTA and FQGNSA. The CDR3 nucleotides are TGTGCCAGCAGCTACGGGGGGGGCAGCACCGGGGAGGCATGTCATTTT. This encodes CASSYGGGSTGEACHF. The variable domain in full, completed from reference TRBV7-2 and TRBJ1-5, reads GAGVSQSPSNKVTEKGKDVELRCDPISGHTALYWYRQSLGQGLEFLIYFQGNSAPDKSGLPSDRFSAERTGGSVSTLTIQRTQQEDSAVYLCASSYGGGSTGEACHFGDGTRLSIL.

This clonotype has a count of ten or more. The J gene is TRBJ2-6, the V gene TRBV2; weak D call: TRBD2 (5 bases). The ends were cut back, 7 bases at V and 0 bases at J, with 10 bases in the middle. This CDR3 is built from 15 residues. The germline V gene has CDR1 SNHLY and CDR2 FYNNEI. In nucleotides, the CDR3 is TGTGCCAGCAATGCAGGAGGCTCTGGGGCCAACGTCCTGACTTTC. It codes for CASNAGGSGANVLTF.

This clonotype was found a few times. The gene calls are TRBV20-1 and TRBJ2-1; a weak D match, TRBD2 (6 bases). This CDR3 comprises 14 residues. V lost 6 bases to trimming and J lost 4 bases, with 16 bases between them. Germline values: CDR1 DFQATT, CDR2 SNEGSKA (reference sequence). CDR3 loop: CSAPVGGGYNEQFF. The CDR3 DNA reads TGCAGTGCCCCGGTCGGGGGAGGTTACAATGAGCAGTTCTTC.

The sample holds a few counts of this clonotype. The J gene is TRBJ1-3, the V gene TRBV12-3 or TRBV12-4; maybe TRBD1 (5 bases). The CDR3 covers 16 residues. Trimming pared 3 bases from V and 0 bases from J, leaving 12 bases between. The CDR3 spells CASSFWGGPSGNTIYF. Written as DNA, the CDR3 is TGTGCCAGCAGTTTTTGGGGGGGTCCCTCTGGAAACACCATATATTTT.

The chain combines TRBV25-1 with TRBJ2-7, with D perhaps matching TRBD2 (6 bases). The germline V and J ends were trimmed by 2 bases and 2 bases, with 16 bases remaining between them. The CDR3 runs 16 residues. Germline values: CDR1 MGHDK, CDR2 SYGVNS. This CDR3 reads CASSERLAGRAYEQYF. The CDR3 region has the DNA TGTGCCAGCAGTGAACGATTGGCGGGACGCGCCTACGAGCAGTACTTC.